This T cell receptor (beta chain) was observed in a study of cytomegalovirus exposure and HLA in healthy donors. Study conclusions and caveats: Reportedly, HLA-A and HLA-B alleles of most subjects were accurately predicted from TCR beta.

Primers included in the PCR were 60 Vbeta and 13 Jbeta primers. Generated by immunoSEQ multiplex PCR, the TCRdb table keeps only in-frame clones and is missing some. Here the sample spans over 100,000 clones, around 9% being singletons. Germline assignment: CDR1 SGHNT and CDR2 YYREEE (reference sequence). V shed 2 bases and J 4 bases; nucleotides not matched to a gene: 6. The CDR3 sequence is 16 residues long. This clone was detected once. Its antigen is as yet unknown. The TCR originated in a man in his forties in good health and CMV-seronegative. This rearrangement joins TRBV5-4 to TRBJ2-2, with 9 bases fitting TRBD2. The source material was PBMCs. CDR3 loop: CASSFSRGGATGELFF. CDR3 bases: TGTGCCAGCAGCTTCTCGCGGGGGGGGGCCACCGGGGAGCTGTTTTTT.